What follows is one T cell receptor beta chain and its context. Its specificity is not known. The PCR made use of 60 Vbeta and 13 Jbeta primers. Original data processing: Per a later analysis, the number of unique TCR beta chains was roughly 80 million, of which some 10 million were shared. Some clones are missing from TCRdb's copy, which holds only in-frame ones; the method was immunoSEQ multiplex PCR. V and J calls and clone size follow that table, whereas D and trimming were derived from the DNA. This sample has nearly 110,000 clones, with around 85% found just once. Germline V gives CDR1 WNHNN, CDR2 SYGVQD (reference sequence). Trimming pared 6 bases from V and 0 bases from J, leaving 24 bases between. The CDR3 extends over 18 amino acids. This record belongs to a study of cytomegalovirus exposure and HLA in healthy donors. Study-wide results and limits: In a later analysis, specific HLA alleles were associated with 15,000 to 20,000 TCR beta sequences at a 0.05 false discovery rate.

Donors were nominally healthy when sampled, though unrecorded immune exposures were likely. The sequencing input was PBMCs. This receptor was obtained from a man aged 25 to 40 in good health and CMV-seronegative. The genes are TRBV10-1 and TRBJ2-7; TRBD2 might be the D (6 bases). This CDR3 reads CASSPSGFGQLSSYEQYF. CDR3 DNA: TGCGCCAGCAGCCCGAGCGGGTTCGGGCAGCTCAGCTCCTACGAGCAGTACTTC.